Following are 3 T cell receptor beta chains from one sample sequenced in a study of T cells after posttransplantation cyclophosphamide. The method was immunoSEQ multiplex PCR; TCRdb's version includes in-frame clones alone and lacks a portion of them. Among 16,000 or so clones, roughly 92% were seen once, and the ten largest hold less than 0.65%. A marrow graft followed busulfan-fludarabine conditioning, with cyclophosphamide on days +3 and +4. This sample comprised CD4+ T cells sorted from blood, obtained after allogeneic stem cell transplant with posttransplant cyclophosphamide. These receptors were taken from a male patient over 55 who received an allogeneic stem cell transplant from a related donor and was CMV-positive. T cells may partly derive from the graft donor.

V and J are TRBV4-1 and TRBJ1-4; tentatively, D is TRBD1 (6 bases). The CDR3 covers 14 residues. Trimming took 0 bases from V and 8 from J, leaving 10 bases between them. CDR1 MGHRA and CDR2 YSYEKL come from the germline V gene. The CDR3 DNA sequence: TGCGCCAGCAGCCAAGATACGCAGGGGGAAAAACTGTTTTTT. Protein sequence: CASSQDTQGEKLFF.

This clone has just a few counts. V usage is TRBV2 and J usage is TRBJ1-3, with D unclear. Germline V gene lookup returns CDR1 SNHLY and CDR2 FYNNEI. The CDR3 has 14 amino acids. V was trimmed by 4 bases and J by 4 bases, leaving 11 bases between them. The CDR3 DNA follows: TGTGCCAGCAGTGGGGAAGGGAGGGGAAACACCATATATTTT. Translation: CASSGEGRGNTIYF.

The chain is built from TRBV27 and TRBJ2-3, with 8 bases aligning to TRBD1. There are 14 residues in the CDR3. Germline V gives CDR1 MNHEY, CDR2 SMNVEV (reference sequence). With V trimmed by 8 bases and J by 2 bases, 6 bases remained unmatched. The CDR3 loop reads CASSGQAYTDTQYF. In DNA, the CDR3 is TGTGCCAGCTCGGGACAGGCGTACACAGATACGCAGTATTTT.